One and the same sample provided the 20 T cell receptor beta chains below, sequenced in a study of CD8 T cells in Susac syndrome. Random hexamers were used to reverse transcribe the RNA input (about 0.45 to 1 ug). Each CDR3 protein is one row after TCRdb ran MiXCR on the immunoSEQ multiplex PCR reads. The sample has 200,000 to 250,000 distinct CDR3 sequences; roughly 96% are singletons. Sequenced: CD4+ T cells from PBMCs. The receptor source for this set is a human donor with multiple sclerosis.

V usage is TRBV28 and J usage is TRBJ2-7; D is unclear. Germline values: CDR1 MDHEN, CDR2 SYDVKM. This CDR3 is 12 amino acids long. With 7 bases removed from V and 3 bases from J, the gap between germline ends came to 10 bases. The CDR3 here is CASTGAYYEQYF. DNA of the CDR3: TGTGCCAGCACTGGAGCATACTACGAGCAGTACTTC.

The chain links TRBV18 to TRBJ2-5; D call uncertain. CDR3 length: 12 amino acids. Per germline, CDR1 KGHSH and CDR2 LQKENI. The germline V and J ends were trimmed by 0 bases and 7 bases, with 6 bases remaining between them. CDR3 amino acids: CASSPPKGTQYF. Here the CDR3 DNA reads TGTGCCAGCTCACCACCGAAGGGGACCCAGTACTTC.

The chain combines TRBV20-1 with TRBJ2-5, with D perhaps TRBD2 (6 bases). This CDR3 contains 12 residues. V lost 6 bases and J lost 4, with 12 bases in between. Looked up from germline, CDR1 is DFQATT and CDR2 is SNEGSKA (reference sequence). The DNA of the CDR3 is TGCAGTGCCGCGGGATGGGCAGAGACCCAGTACTTC. This sequence encodes CSAAGWAETQYF.

The chain is built from TRBV4-1 and TRBJ1-2, with D maybe TRBD1 (5 bases). With 0 bases removed from V and 4 bases from J, the gap between germline ends came to 9 bases. The CDR3 is 14 amino acids. Germline values: CDR1 MGHRA, CDR2 YSYEKL. CDR3 protein: CASSQDRGVYGYTF. As DNA, the CDR3 is TGCGCCAGCAGCCAAGATCGGGGCGTCTATGGCTACACCTTC.

The rearrangement links TRBV9 to TRBJ1-1, with D uncertain. The V gene lost 0 bases and the J gene lost 4 bases, with 10 bases spanning the gap. Germline CDR1 reads SGDLS; CDR2 reads YYNGEE. This CDR3 comprises 14 residues. The CDR3 DNA reads as TGTGCCAGCAGCGTAGCTCAGGAAGGCACTGAAGCTTTCTTT. This encodes CASSVAQEGTEAFF.

This chain connects TRBV18 to TRBJ2-3, with D possibly being TRBD1 (6 bases). Germline V gene data show CDR1 as KGHSH and CDR2 as LQKENI. The CDR3 runs to 15 residues. Trimming took off 1 base at V and 4 bases at J, with 12 bases between the two ends. The CDR3 reads CASSPRAGAPDTQYF. CDR3 bases: TGTGCCAGCTCACCACGGGCAGGGGCCCCAGATACGCAGTATTTT.

The CDR3 here is CSARTGAEQYF. In DNA, the CDR3 is TGCAGTGCTCGGACAGGGGCCGAGCAGTACTTC. The chain combines TRBV20-1 with TRBJ2-7; 9 positions agree with TRBD1. The germline V gene has CDR1 DFQATT and CDR2 SNEGSKA (reference sequence). V lost 5 bases and J lost 6; bases outside the gene matches: 2. CDR3 length: 11 amino acids.

The V call is TRBV20-1, the J call TRBJ2-7; 10 bases line up with TRBD2. CDR1 is DFQATT, CDR2 SNEGSKA, per germline (reference sequence). V lost 4 bases, J lost 4 bases, and 4 bases stayed unmatched. There are 13 residues in the CDR3. The CDR3 here is CSATLAGLYEQYF. DNA of the CDR3: TGCAGTGCTACACTAGCGGGATTGTACGAGCAGTACTTC.

In its sample, this clonotype was seen once. This sequence joins TRBV20-1 and TRBJ2-1; D is unclear. The CDR3 length is 14 residues. The ends were cut back, 3 bases at V and 2 bases at J, with 11 bases in the middle. In germline, CDR1 is DFQATT, CDR2 SNEGSKA (reference sequence). CDR3 nucleotides: TGCAGTGCTAGTCGCCGAGGTCCCTACAATGAGCAGTTCTTC. Its protein product is CSASRRGPYNEQFF.

The V call is TRBV29-1, the J call TRBJ1-4; unclear D gene. Germline-derived CDR1 and CDR2 are SQVTM and ANQGSEA. This CDR3 has 13 residues. Trimming took off 2 bases at V and 5 bases at J, with 9 bases between the two ends. The CDR3 loop is CSVERAQNEKLFF. The CDR3 coding sequence is TGCAGCGTTGAACGCGCCCAGAATGAAAAACTGTTTTTT.

V is TRBV6-5 and J is TRBJ2-1, with 13 bases aligning to TRBD2. The CDR3 runs 16 residues. The V gene's germline CDR1 is MNHEY and CDR2 SVGAGI. V lost 4 bases to trimming and J lost 2 bases; unmatched junction nucleotides: 2. CDR3 DNA: TGTGCCAGCAGTTCCGGACTAGCGGGAGCCTACAATGAGCAGTTCTTC. This translates into CASSSGLAGAYNEQFF.

The chain couples TRBV29-1 to TRBJ2-7; weak D call: TRBD1 (5 bases). The germline V gene has CDR1 SQVTM and CDR2 ANQGSEA. This CDR3 has 14 residues. V was pared by 4 bases and J by 5 bases, with 18 bases between. The CDR3 DNA is TGCAGCGTTGTCTACAGGAAACTATTTGACGAGCAGTACTTC. Residues: CSVVYRKLFDEQYF.

The J gene is TRBJ2-7, the V gene TRBV6-4; 11 nucleotides match TRBD2. Germline values: CDR1 MRHNA, CDR2 SNTAGT. The V gene end was trimmed by 4 bases and the J gene end by 6 bases; junction bases not matched to a gene: 5. The CDR3 length is 14 residues. The CDR3 sequence is CASSVTSGTSEQYF. DNA for the CDR3: TGTGCCAGCAGTGTGACTAGCGGGACGAGCGAGCAGTACTTC.

The V call is TRBV7-2, the J call TRBJ2-1; 14 nucleotides line up with TRBD2. The CDR3 runs to 15 residues. V gave up 4 bases and J gave up 10 bases; unmatched junction bases: 6. Germline values: CDR1 SGHTA, CDR2 FQGNSA. Here the CDR3 DNA reads TGTGCCAGCAGCTCGGGACTAGCGGGGGCTAGCGAGCAGTTCTTC. Protein: CASSSGLAGASEQFF.

V gene TRBV6-1 combines with J gene TRBJ2-3, with 13 bases matching TRBD2. The CDR3 totals 17 residues. Trimming took 4 bases from V and 1 from J; bases not matched to a gene: 5. Germline CDR1 reads MNHNS; CDR2 reads SASEGT. CDR3 protein: CASSGLAGGRGTDTQYF. The CDR3 DNA follows: TGTGCCAGCAGTGGACTAGCGGGGGGCCGGGGCACAGATACGCAGTATTTT.

This chain joins TRBV4-1 and TRBJ2-5; 7 nucleotides agree with TRBD1. This CDR3 region has 16 residues. V was clipped by 3 bases and J by 5 bases; unmatched bases: 12. Germline values: CDR1 MGHRA, CDR2 YSYEKL. The CDR3 DNA is TGCGCCAGCAGCCAGAGAGGGACAGCGAATCGTGAGACCCAGTACTTC. Translating gives CASSQRGTANRETQYF.

The chain has TRBV19 and TRBJ2-1; TRBD2 aligns across 7 bases. Germline lookup yields CDR1 LNHDA and CDR2 SQIVND (reference sequence). The CDR3 extends over 13 amino acids. The J segment lost 8 bases and the V segment lost 11 bases, leaving 12 bases of the junction unmatched. CDR3 in DNA: TGTGCCGAACGGGGCGGGAGTTACTATGAGCAGTTCTTC. Translating it yields CAERGGSYYEQFF.

V and J are TRBV20-1 and TRBJ1-2; D not certain. V gave up 0 bases and J gave up 3 bases, with 11 bases separating them. Germline lookup yields CDR1 DFQATT and CDR2 SNEGSKA (reference sequence). CDR3 length: 14 amino acids. CDR3 coding DNA: TGCAGTGCTAGAGAGGCTCTAGTTCACTATGGCTACACCTTC. Translated: CSAREALVHYGYTF.

The CDR3 spells CSAQPIPDAEAFF. As DNA, the CDR3 is TGCAGTGCCCAACCAATCCCGGACGCTGAAGCTTTCTTT. The chain joins TRBV20-1 to TRBJ1-1; D gene ambiguous. The V end lost 6 bases, the J end lost 6 bases, and 17 bases lay between the germline ends. The CDR3 runs 13 residues. CDR1 is DFQATT, CDR2 SNEGSKA, per germline (reference sequence).

V usage is TRBV29-1 and J usage is TRBJ2-2; D might be TRBD2 (5 bases). There are 14 residues in the CDR3. Germline V lookup: CDR1 SQVTM, CDR2 ANQGSEA. Trimming took 7 bases from V and 0 from J, leaving 12 bases between them. CDR3 sequence reads: CSATGITNTGELFF. CDR3 nucleotides: TGCAGCGCAACCGGGATAACGAACACCGGGGAGCTGTTTTTT.